This T cell receptor (beta chain) was sequenced in a study of T cell responses to AZD1222 COVID-19 vaccine. General study findings and limits: It was only 6 or 7 AZD1222 recipients who were seropositive at baseline. Reportedly, close to half of spike-specific TCRs are directed against unmutated variant regions. CD4 TCRs associated with vaccination spanned spike, dominating at 160-218 and 743-854. Donors, mostly white British, included more females; clonal diversity was possibly underestimated.

This CDR3 spans 13 amino acids. Per germline, CDR1 SQVTM and CDR2 ANQGSEA. Losses at the gene ends were 5 bases for V and 4 bases for J; bases not matched to a gene: 5. Regarding this clone: Antigen: not known.

The method was immunoSEQ multiplex PCR; TCRdb's version includes in-frame clones alone and lacks a portion of them. The sample records some 150,000 clones, 80% to 95% being singletons. The V gene is TRBV29-1, the J gene TRBJ1-2; 9 bases are a match to TRBD1. This receptor was taken from an adult in good health. Source: peripheral blood, taken on day 0 of MenACWY control vaccination. CDR3: CSVTGQGPYGYTF. The CDR3 DNA is TGCAGCGTTACGGGACAGGGACCCTATGGCTACACCTTC.